One and the same sample provided the 10 T cell receptor beta chains below, sequenced in a study of graft-versus-host responses after intestinal transplantation. Intraepithelial and lamina propria lymphocytes were released after the graft tissue was processed. The protocol was immunoSEQ multiplex PCR, while the TCRdb copy is restricted to in-frame clones and leaves out a portion. The sample has a few thousand clones, just under 75% seen once; the top ten hold about 11%. Sequenced here: ileum tissue, sampled 1018 days after intestinal transplantation. These TCRs come from a human patient who received an intestinal transplant, so some T cells may come from the graft donor.

The V and J genes are TRBV11-1 and TRBJ2-3; no definite D call. This CDR3 has 10 residues. CDR1 is SGHAT, CDR2 FQDESV, per germline (reference sequence). V was trimmed by 5 bases and J by 3 bases, leaving 0 bases between them. The CDR3 DNA sequence: TGTGCCAGCAGCACAGATACGCAGTATTTT. Translation: CASSTDTQYF.

The CDR3 loop reads CASSLPGVGTYEQYF. CDR3 DNA sequence: TGTGCCAGCAGCTTGCCGGGGGTTGGGACCTACGAGCAGTACTTC. V is TRBV5-4 and J is TRBJ2-7, with D possibly TRBD2 on 6 matching bases. The germline V gene has CDR1 SGHNT and CDR2 YYREEE (reference sequence). The CDR3 covers 15 residues. Between the trimmed V and J ends, which lost 1 base and 2 bases, there was a span of 13 bases.

The V gene is TRBV6-1, the J gene TRBJ1-5, with no clear D. The CDR3 consists of 13 residues. CDR1 MNHNS and CDR2 SASEGT come from the germline V gene. The V gene lost 0 bases and the J gene lost 11 bases, with 11 bases spanning the gap. CDR3 loop: CASSEAPRGAQHF. CDR3 in DNA: TGTGCCAGCAGTGAAGCGCCTCGTGGGGCCCAGCATTTT.

The V call is TRBV27, the J call TRBJ2-5, with 10 nucleotides matching TRBD2. Germline V gives CDR1 MNHEY, CDR2 SMNVEV (reference sequence). This CDR3 is built from 14 residues. Trimming removed 2 bases from V and 5 bases from J; junction bases left unmatched: 2. This chain's CDR3 is CASSLLAGAETQYF. The CDR3, as DNA: TGTGCCAGCAGTTTACTAGCGGGAGCCGAGACCCAGTACTTC.

This chain connects TRBV28 to TRBJ2-4; tentatively, D is TRBD1 (6 bases). The germline V gene has CDR1 MDHEN and CDR2 SYDVKM. Trimming took off 3 bases at V and 0 bases at J, with 9 bases between the two ends. The CDR3 contains 15 residues. CDR3 in amino acids: CASSFRTVAKNIQYF. For the CDR3, the DNA is TGTGCCAGCAGTTTTCGGACAGTAGCCAAAAACATTCAGTACTTC.

The rearrangement links TRBV7-9 to TRBJ2-1, with D unresolved. There are 11 residues in the CDR3. The germline V gene encodes CDR1 SEHNR and CDR2 FQNEAQ (reference sequence). V lost 3 bases and J lost 9, with 6 bases in between. The DNA of the CDR3 is TGTGCCAGCAGCTTGAAGGGTGAGCAGTTCTTC. Protein product: CASSLKGEQFF.

This clone was observed a few times. The J gene is TRBJ2-7, the V gene TRBV7-2; 9 positions agree with TRBD2. Unmatched junction bases numbered 4, after V lost 1 base and J lost 6 bases. There are 14 residues in the CDR3. Germline loops: CDR1 SGHTA, CDR2 FQGNSA. CDR3 sequence reads: CASSLGGGDVEQYV. The CDR3 DNA follows: TGTGCCAGCAGCTTAGGCGGGGGGGATGTCGAGCAGTACGTC.

This clone is termed large. J is TRBJ2-1 and V is TRBV28, with D tentatively TRBD2 (6 bases). Germline V lookup: CDR1 MDHEN, CDR2 SYDVKM. CDR3 length: 16 amino acids. V lost 5 bases to trimming and J lost 9 bases, with 23 bases between them. This chain's CDR3 is CASSEAGPRFGGEQFF. The CDR3 DNA reads as TGTGCCAGCAGTGAGGCGGGGCCGCGATTCGGAGGTGAGCAGTTCTTC.

This clone occurred once. The genes are TRBV29-1 and TRBJ2-3, with 9 bases fitting TRBD2. J lost 4 bases, V lost 2 bases, and 7 bases had no gene match. The germline gives CDR1 SQVTM, CDR2 ANQGSEA. The CDR3 has 15 residues. The CDR3 spells CSVERAGGQSDTQYF. CDR3 nucleotides: TGCAGCGTTGAAAGGGCGGGGGGGCAATCAGATACGCAGTATTTT.

In its sample, this clone was seen a few times. The sample contains more than one DNA sequence encoding this CDR3. This chain uses TRBV6-4 with TRBJ1-6; TRBD1 matches 7 bases. Losses at the gene ends were 3 bases for V and 6 bases for J; bases not matched to a gene: 2. Germline-derived CDR1 and CDR2 are MRHNA and SNTAGT. This CDR3 has 14 residues. The CDR3 nucleotides read TGTGCCAGCAGTGATCAGGGGGGTAATTCACCCCTCCACTTT. Encoded protein: CASSDQGGNSPLHF.